This T cell receptor beta chain was captured by sequencing in a study of T-cell reconstitution after alpha-beta-depleted transplantation in children. Germline loops: CDR1 MDHEN, CDR2 SYDVKM. V dropped 2 bases and J dropped 3 bases, with 14 bases sitting between them. This CDR3 is built from 15 residues. A TCRbeta library incorporating unique molecular identifiers was prepared. MiXCR was run by TCRdb on the PCR reads, yielding one entry per CDR3 protein. In the table there are 300,000 to 400,000 distinct CDR3 sequences, roughly 16% of which are singletons. The source material was PBMCs, mostly from graft donor cells, sampled 360 days after TCRalphabeta/CD19-depleted stem cell transplant. The chain carries TRBV28 and TRBJ2-7; the D gene is possibly TRBD1 (5 bases). The TCR was taken from a male patient between 2 and 10 years old who had a stem cell transplant for acute lymphoblastic leukemia, so the T cells may come from the graft donor. This chain's CDR3 is CASSLGAATFYEQYF. Written as DNA, the CDR3 is TGTGCCAGCAGTTTAGGGGCGGCTACCTTCTACGAGCAGTACTTC.